What follows are 27 T cell receptor beta chains derived from one specimen sequenced in a study of blood T cell repertoires in COVID-19. The protocol was immunoSEQ multiplex PCR, while the TCRdb copy is restricted to in-frame clones and leaves out a portion. The sample holds around 77,000 clones; less than 95% are singletons and the top ten take around 4.5%. The material sequenced was peripheral blood. Receptor source: a woman in her fifties or sixties with active COVID-19.

CDR3 region: CASSPPPGLAYEQYF. CDR3 sequence (DNA): TGTGCCAGCAGTCCCCCCCCGGGACTCGCCTACGAGCAGTACTTC. The rearrangement joins TRBV28 to TRBJ2-7; D possibly corresponds to TRBD2 (6 bases). Deletions cut 5 bases from V and 2 bases from J, with 16 bases between. This CDR3 has 15 amino acids. CDR1 and CDR2 from the germline V gene are MDHEN and SYDVKM.

This chain links TRBV5-1 with TRBJ2-5, with 9 bases fitting TRBD1. This CDR3 is built from 16 residues. Germline-derived CDR1 and CDR2 are SGHRS and YFSETQ. After removal of 0 bases from V and 4 bases from J, the junction contained 7 bases not matched to a gene. Here the CDR3 DNA reads TGCGCCAGCAGCTTGGATGGGACAGGGTGGGGAGAGACCCAGTACTTC. Its protein product is CASSLDGTGWGETQYF.

The V gene is TRBV18, the J gene TRBJ1-2; D possibly corresponds to TRBD1 (5 bases). In germline, CDR1 is KGHSH, CDR2 LQKENI. CDR3 length equals 13 residues. V shed 2 bases and J shed 8 bases, with 12 bases lying between them. The CDR3 reads CASSPGALRGYTF. The CDR3 DNA reads TGTGCCAGCTCACCAGGGGCGCTTCGGGGCTACACCTTC.

The gene calls are TRBV2 and TRBJ2-7, with a weak D call TRBD1 (6 bases). Trimming removed 4 bases at V and 2 bases at J, with 15 bases between. CDR1 and CDR2 from the germline V gene are SNHLY and FYNNEI. This CDR3 region has 15 residues. CDR3 protein: CASSGQVVGAYEQYF. The CDR3 DNA follows: TGTGCCAGCAGTGGACAGGTCGTCGGAGCCTACGAGCAGTACTTC.

This sequence joins TRBV28 and TRBJ1-5, with D perhaps TRBD1 (6 bases). CDR1 is MDHEN and CDR2 is SYDVKM in the germline V gene. The CDR3 runs to 16 residues. V lost 6 bases and J lost 5, with 20 bases in between. The CDR3 is CASRRRLDSSHQPQHF. Written as DNA, the CDR3 is TGTGCCAGCAGACGCCGGCTGGACAGCTCCCATCAGCCCCAGCATTTT.

J is TRBJ2-7 and V is TRBV19, with TRBD1 matching 7 bases. The CDR3 contains 15 residues. The J segment lost 2 bases and the V segment lost 4 bases, leaving 8 bases of the junction unmatched. Germline V gene data show CDR1 as LNHDA and CDR2 as SQIVND (reference sequence). This CDR3 reads CASSSAGTAAYEQYF. The CDR3 region has the DNA TGTGCCAGTAGTAGCGCCGGGACAGCCGCCTACGAGCAGTACTTC.

The chain carries TRBV7-9 and TRBJ1-6, with D perhaps TRBD1 (6 bases). CDR3 length equals 16 residues. Between the trimmed V and J ends, which lost 2 bases and 4 bases, there was a span of 12 bases. In germline, CDR1 is SEHNR, CDR2 FQNEAQ (reference sequence). The CDR3 DNA reads TGTGCCAGCAGCTTACAAGGGACAAATTATAATTCACCCCTCCACTTT. Encoded protein: CASSLQGTNYNSPLHF.

This rearrangement joins TRBV5-1 to TRBJ1-2, with D unresolved. The V gene's germline CDR1 is SGHRS and CDR2 YFSETQ. The CDR3 is 12 amino acids. V dropped 3 bases and J dropped 10 bases, with 13 bases sitting between them. The CDR3 spells CASSSGGQNYTF. CDR3 nucleotide sequence: TGCGCCAGCAGCTCCGGCGGGCAGAACTACACCTTC.

V gene TRBV20-1 combines with J gene TRBJ1-2; 8 nucleotides agree with TRBD1. Germline loops: CDR1 DFQATT, CDR2 SNEGSKA (reference sequence). V dropped 3 bases and J dropped 7; count of bases not matched to a gene: 10. There are 14 residues in the CDR3. DNA of the CDR3: TGCAGTGCTAGTGTAGGACAGGGTCATGGTGGCTACACCTTC. This gives the protein CSASVGQGHGGYTF.

The rearrangement links TRBV6-5 to TRBJ1-1; D unclear. CDR1 MNHEY and CDR2 SVGAGI come from the germline V gene. With 0 bases removed from V and 0 bases from J, the gap between germline ends came to 5 bases. The CDR3 contains 14 residues. CDR3 residues: CASSYSPMNTEAFF. The CDR3 bases are TGTGCCAGCAGTTACTCCCCTATGAACACTGAAGCTTTCTTT.

The V and J genes are TRBV9 and TRBJ2-5; TRBD1 is a possible D gene (5 bases). V dropped 0 bases and J dropped 5 bases, with 8 bases sitting between them. Germline loops: CDR1 SGDLS, CDR2 YYNGEE. The CDR3 consists of 13 residues. The CDR3: CASSVVSGETQYF. Written as DNA, the CDR3 is TGTGCCAGCAGCGTAGTGTCAGGGGAGACCCAGTACTTC.

This chain joins TRBV5-1 and TRBJ2-6, with a possible D match to TRBD1 (6 bases). Deletions cut 4 bases from V and 2 bases from J, with 13 bases between. The CDR3 is 16 residues long. CDR1 SGHRS and CDR2 YFSETQ come from the germline V gene. The CDR3 region has the DNA TGCGCCAGCAGCGCCCCAACAGGGACTGGGGCCAACGTCCTGACTTTC. Encoded protein: CASSAPTGTGANVLTF.

The rearrangement uses TRBV3-1 (or the pseudogene TRBV3-2) and TRBJ2-2, with no clear D. V shed 0 bases and J shed 2 bases, with 7 bases lying between them. Germline loops: CDR1 LGHDT, CDR2 YNNKEL (reference sequence). The CDR3 contains 15 residues. As DNA, the CDR3 is TGTGCCAGCAGCCAAGACGACACAAACACCGGGGAGCTGTTTTTT. It specifies CASSQDDTNTGELFF.

As DNA, the CDR3 is TGTGCCAGCAGTTGGGTCAACAGAGCTCACCGCACAGATACGCAGTATTTT. It specifies CASSWVNRAHRTDTQYF. The genes are TRBV28 and TRBJ2-3; D is unresolved. The CDR3 spans 17 residues. Trimming pared 4 bases from V and 1 base from J, leaving 18 bases between. CDR1 and CDR2 (germline): MDHEN, SYDVKM. The whole variable domain, filled in from reference TRBV28 and TRBJ2-3, reads DVKVTQSSRYLVKRTGEKVFLECVQDMDHENMFWYRQDPGLGLRLIYFSYDVKMKEKGDIPEGYSVSREKKERFSLILESASTNQTSMYLCASSWVNRAHRTDTQYFGPGTRLTVL.

The chain has TRBV28 and TRBJ2-7; the match to TRBD1 covers 7 bases. CDR1 is MDHEN, CDR2 SYDVKM, per germline. CDR3 length: 13 amino acids. The J segment lost 3 bases and the V segment lost 5 bases, leaving 4 bases of the junction unmatched. For the CDR3, the DNA is TGTGCCAGCAGTCCCGGACAGGACTACGAGCAGTACTTC. It codes for CASSPGQDYEQYF.

V and J are TRBV5-1 and TRBJ2-7; TRBD1 matches 8 bases. Germline V gives CDR1 SGHRS, CDR2 YFSETQ. CDR3 length: 15 residues. The ends lost 4 bases at V and 3 bases at J; junction bases unmatched: 9. The CDR3 DNA follows: TGCGCCAGCAGCGTCCTACCGGGACAGGTCTACGAGCAGTACTTC. Translated: CASSVLPGQVYEQYF.

The rearrangement uses TRBV7-9 and TRBJ2-1; no firm D call. V was cut by 2 bases and J by 5 bases, with 13 bases left in between. The CDR3 spans 15 residues. CDR1 and CDR2 from the germline V gene are SEHNR and FQNEAQ (reference sequence). The CDR3 region is CASSLMQVPNNEQFF. As DNA, the CDR3 is TGTGCCAGCAGCTTAATGCAGGTTCCGAACAATGAGCAGTTCTTC. Together with reference TRBV7-9 and TRBJ2-1, the CDR3 gives the full variable domain: DTGVSQNPRHKITKRGQNVTFRCDPISEHNRLYWYRQTLGQGPEFLTYFQNEAQLEKSRLLSDRFSAERPKGSFSTLEIQRTEQGDSAMYLCASSLMQVPNNEQFFGPGTRLTVL.

The chain links TRBV28 to TRBJ1-5; D is ambiguous. The CDR3 sequence is 14 residues long. CDR1 and CDR2 (germline): MDHEN, SYDVKM. V dropped 6 bases and J dropped 4 bases, with 13 bases sitting between them. The CDR3 DNA reads as TGTGCCAGCAGCAAACCAACGGGAAATCAGCCCCAGCATTTT. It yields the protein CASSKPTGNQPQHF.

The genes are TRBV3-1 (or the pseudogene TRBV3-2) and TRBJ1-2; D is unresolved. This CDR3 is built from 17 residues. V was pared by 0 bases and J by 3 bases, with 17 bases between. From germline, CDR1 is LGHDT and CDR2 YNNKEL (reference sequence). The CDR3: CASSQDAVPPADYGYTF. CDR3 nucleotides: TGTGCCAGCAGCCAAGATGCTGTACCGCCGGCGGACTATGGCTACACCTTC.

The chain couples TRBV29-1 to TRBJ2-5; D is undetermined. In germline, CDR1 is SQVTM, CDR2 ANQGSEA. This CDR3 has 13 amino acids. Trimming cost V 3 bases and J 0 bases, with 8 bases left between them. The CDR3 is CSVDEHYQETQYF. CDR3 in DNA: TGCAGCGTTGACGAGCACTACCAAGAGACCCAGTACTTC.

The CDR3 sequence is CATSPGLMAYEQYF. The CDR3 nucleotides read TGTGCCACCTCCCCGGGACTGATGGCCTACGAGCAGTACTTC. The chain is built from TRBV9 and TRBJ2-7; D may be TRBD2 (6 bases). Trimming removed 9 bases at V and 2 bases at J, with 18 bases between. In germline, CDR1 is SGDLS, CDR2 YYNGEE. This CDR3 has 14 amino acids.

The rearrangement joins TRBV30 to TRBJ2-5; D is uncertain. The CDR3 has 13 amino acids. CDR1 GTSNPN and CDR2 SVGIG come from the germline V gene (reference sequence). With 1 base removed from V and 5 bases from J, the gap between germline ends came to 11 bases. This chain's CDR3 is CAWSAQIGETQYF. CDR3 nucleotide sequence: TGTGCCTGGAGTGCACAGATTGGGGAGACCCAGTACTTC. The variable domain in full, completed from reference TRBV30 and TRBJ2-5, reads SQTIHQWPATLVQPVGSPLSLECTVEGTSNPNLYWYRQAAGRGLQLLFYSVGIGQISSEVPQNLSASRPQDRQFILSSKKLLLSDSGFYLCAWSAQIGETQYFGPGTRLLVL.

Only one count was recorded for this clone. This sequence joins TRBV19 and TRBJ2-2, with a tentative D call TRBD1 (6 bases). Trimming left V 4 bases short and J 3 bases short, with 12 bases between. Germline-derived CDR1 and CDR2 are LNHDA and SQIVND (reference sequence). The CDR3 spans 15 residues. The CDR3 DNA reads as TGTGCCAGTAGTACTCACAGGGACCACACCGGGGAGCTGTTTTTT. Translating gives CASSTHRDHTGELFF.

J is TRBJ2-5 and V is TRBV7-9; a possible D gene is TRBD1 (6 bases). Germline loops: CDR1 SEHNR, CDR2 FQNEAQ (reference sequence). CDR3 length: 13 residues. The V gene lost 5 bases and the J gene lost 4 bases, with 11 bases spanning the gap. The CDR3 DNA is TGTGCCAGCAGCGCTCAGGGGAGAGAGACCCAGTACTTC. The encoded protein is CASSAQGRETQYF.

This chain connects TRBV7-9 to TRBJ1-4; D call uncertain. V was clipped by 3 bases and J by 3 bases, with 11 bases between them. In germline, CDR1 is SEHNR, CDR2 FQNEAQ (reference sequence). CDR3 length equals 15 residues. The CDR3 is CASSLGLDPNEKLFF. The CDR3 coding sequence is TGTGCCAGCAGCTTGGGTCTAGACCCTAATGAAAAACTGTTTTTT.

The V call is TRBV16, the J call TRBJ2-6; TRBD1 is a possible D gene (7 bases). The V gene's germline CDR1 is KGHSY and CDR2 FQNENV. V lost 4 bases and J 0 bases, leaving 13 bases between the germline ends. The CDR3 covers 17 residues. The CDR3 nucleotides are TGTGCCAGCAGCCGCCCCCAGGGGGGCTCTGGGGCCAACGTCCTGACTTTC. As protein: CASSRPQGGSGANVLTF.

This clone was seen a single time. The CDR3 DNA follows: TGTGCCAGCAGCCCCGGTAGGGGCTCTGGAAACACCATATATTTT. Protein: CASSPGRGSGNTIYF. This chain connects TRBV11-2 to TRBJ1-3; tentative D call: TRBD1 (5 bases). CDR1 is SGHAT, CDR2 FQNNGV, per germline. The V end lost 5 bases, the J end lost 0 bases, and 11 bases lay between the germline ends. The CDR3 spans 15 residues.